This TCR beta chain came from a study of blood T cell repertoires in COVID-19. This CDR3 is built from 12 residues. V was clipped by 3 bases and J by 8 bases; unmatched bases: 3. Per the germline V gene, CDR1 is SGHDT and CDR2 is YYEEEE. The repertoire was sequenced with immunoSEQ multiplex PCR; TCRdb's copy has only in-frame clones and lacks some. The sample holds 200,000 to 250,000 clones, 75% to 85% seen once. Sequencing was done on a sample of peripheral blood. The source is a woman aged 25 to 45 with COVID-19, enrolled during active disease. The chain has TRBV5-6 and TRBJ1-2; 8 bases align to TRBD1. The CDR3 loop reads CASSWTGNGYTF. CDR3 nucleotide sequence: TGTGCCAGCAGCTGGACAGGGAACGGCTACACCTTC.